Given below is one TCR beta chain in context. These data come from a study of PD-1 blockade in mismatch repair-deficient tumors. The table came from immunoSEQ multiplex PCR; TCRdb's copy has only in-frame clones and leaves some out. The sample records some 120,000 clones, almost 90% being singletons. The origin of this receptor is an adult with mismatch repair-deficient cancer. This specimen was peripheral blood, taken 72 weeks after starting pembrolizumab.

The CDR3 DNA is TGTGCCAGCAGCTCACCTGCCGAGACCCAGTACTTC. This translates into CASSSPAETQYF. The chain recombines TRBV5-8 with TRBJ2-5; unclear D gene. This CDR3 contains 12 residues. Trimming took 3 bases from V and 5 from J, leaving 8 bases between them. Germline-derived CDR1 and CDR2 are SGHTS and YDEGEE.